In this sample, the clone carrying this T cell receptor beta chain turned up a few times. Its matching antigen is unknown. The source of the sample is a study of cytomegalovirus exposure and HLA in healthy donors. Study-level points and caveats: In an earlier analysis, in 620 or so donors, most V segments appeared productive either ~87% or ~30% of the time.

With 60 Vbeta and 13 Jbeta primers, the PCR was carried out. The assay was immunoSEQ multiplex PCR, and TCRdb's table has in-frame clones only and misses some. Of 130,000 to 150,000 clones listed, roughly 73% are singletons. Sequenced sample: PBMCs. This receptor was taken from a woman aged 40 to 50 in good health and CMV-seronegative.

CDR3 DNA sequence: TGTGCCAGCAGCTTTACAGGGTCCAGCACTGAAGCTTTCTTT. Its translation is CASSFTGSSTEAFF. The gene calls are TRBV11-3 and TRBJ1-1; tentatively, D is TRBD1 (6 bases). The length of the CDR3 is 14 residues. V was pared by 3 bases and J by 4 bases, with 12 bases between. Germline assignment: CDR1 SGHNT and CDR2 YENEEA. The variable domain in full, with the rest retrieved from reference TRBV11-3 and TRBJ1-1, is EAGVVQSPRYKIIEKKQPVAFWCNPISGHNTLYWYLQNLGQGPELLIRYENEEAVDDSQLPKDRFSAERLKGVDSTLKIQPAELGDSAVYLCASSFTGSSTEAFFGQGTRLTVV.